The text below deals with one T cell receptor beta chain. This entry comes from a study of blood T cell repertoires in COVID-19. Study as a whole: Samples taken during acute and convalescent COVID-19 were collected in the United States, Italy and Spain. Sources were T cells, B-cell-depleted T cells, or PBMCs; the material itself was cDNA or gDNA.

Trimming took off 0 bases at V and 8 bases at J, with 3 bases between the two ends. Germline lookup yields CDR1 SGDLS and CDR2 YYNGEE. The CDR3 covers 11 residues. Under the authors' procedure: The authors estimated nucleated cell counts from reference gene primer amplification. The data were produced by immunoSEQ multiplex PCR, yet TCRdb's version contains in-frame clones alone and is incomplete. The D gene and trimming were derived from the DNA, and the V and J assignments and clone size from that table. The sample holds 150,000 or so clones, roughly 91% seen once. The sequenced sample consisted of peripheral blood. The source of this sequence is a woman aged 50 to 60 with acute or convalescent COVID-19. This sequence joins TRBV9 and TRBJ2-1; D is unresolved. In DNA form, the CDR3 reads TGTGCCAGCAGCGTAGACTATGAGCAGTTCTTC. It translates to CASSVDYEQFF. Complete variable domain (other parts from reference TRBV9 and TRBJ2-1): DSGVTQTPKHLITATGQRVTLRCSPRSGDLSVYWYQQSLDQGLQFLIQYYNGEERAKGNILERFSAQQFPDLHSELNLSSLELGDSALYFCASSVDYEQFFGPGTRLTVL.